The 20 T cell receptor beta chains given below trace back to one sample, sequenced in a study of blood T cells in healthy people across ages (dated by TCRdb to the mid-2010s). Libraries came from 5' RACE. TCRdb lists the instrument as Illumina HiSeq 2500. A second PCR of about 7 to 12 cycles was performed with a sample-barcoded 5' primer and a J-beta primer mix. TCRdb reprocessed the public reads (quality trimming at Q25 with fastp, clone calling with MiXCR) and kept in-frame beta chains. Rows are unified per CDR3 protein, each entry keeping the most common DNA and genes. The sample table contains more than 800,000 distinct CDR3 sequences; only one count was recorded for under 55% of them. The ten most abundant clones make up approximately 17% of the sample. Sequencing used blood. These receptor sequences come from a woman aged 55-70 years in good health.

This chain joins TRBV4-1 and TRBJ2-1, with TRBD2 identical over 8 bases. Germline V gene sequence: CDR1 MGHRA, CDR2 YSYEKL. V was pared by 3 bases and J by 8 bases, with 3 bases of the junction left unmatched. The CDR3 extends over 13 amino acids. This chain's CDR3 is CASSQETSDEQFF. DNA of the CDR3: TGCGCCAGCAGCCAGGAGACTAGCGATGAGCAGTTCTTC.

CDR3 in DNA: TGTGCCAGCGGCTGGACTAGCAATGAGCAGTTCTTC. Translating it yields CASGWTSNEQFF. J is TRBJ2-1 and V is TRBV9; 7 bases are a match to TRBD2. The V and J ends lost 7 bases and 6 bases, in that order; junction bases with no gene match: 4. This CDR3 contains 12 residues. Germline CDR1 reads SGDLS; CDR2 reads YYNGEE.

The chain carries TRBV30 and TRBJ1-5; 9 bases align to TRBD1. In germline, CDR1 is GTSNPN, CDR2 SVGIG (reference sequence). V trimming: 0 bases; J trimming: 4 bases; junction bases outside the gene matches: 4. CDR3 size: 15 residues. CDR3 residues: CAWSVGDRANQPQHF. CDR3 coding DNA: TGTGCCTGGAGTGTGGGGGACAGGGCAAATCAGCCCCAGCATTTT.

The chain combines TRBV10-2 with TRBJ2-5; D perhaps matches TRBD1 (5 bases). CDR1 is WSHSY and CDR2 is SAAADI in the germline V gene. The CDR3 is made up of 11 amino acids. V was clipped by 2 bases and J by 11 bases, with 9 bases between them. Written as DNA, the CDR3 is TGCGCCAGCAGTGAGGGAGCAGGGCAGTACTTC. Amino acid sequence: CASSEGAGQYF.

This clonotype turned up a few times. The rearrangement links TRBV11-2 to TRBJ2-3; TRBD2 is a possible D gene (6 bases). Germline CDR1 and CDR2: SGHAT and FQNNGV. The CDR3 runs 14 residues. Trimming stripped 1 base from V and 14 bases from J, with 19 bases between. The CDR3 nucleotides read TGTGCCAGCAGCTTAGGTAGCGGCCTTAATATCCGGTATTTT. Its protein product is CASSLGSGLNIRYF.

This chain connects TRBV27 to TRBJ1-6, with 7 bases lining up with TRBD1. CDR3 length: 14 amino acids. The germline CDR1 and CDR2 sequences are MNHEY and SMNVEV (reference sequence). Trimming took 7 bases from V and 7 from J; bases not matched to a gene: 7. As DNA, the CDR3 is TGTGCCAGCACCCCGGGGACAGTAAATTCACCCCTCCACTTT. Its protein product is CASTPGTVNSPLHF.

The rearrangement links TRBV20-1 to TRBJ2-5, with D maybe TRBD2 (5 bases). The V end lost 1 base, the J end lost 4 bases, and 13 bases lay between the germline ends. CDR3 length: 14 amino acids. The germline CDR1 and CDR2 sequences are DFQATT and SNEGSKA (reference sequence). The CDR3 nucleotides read TGCAGTGCTAGAGTAAGCCTAGGGAGAGAGACCCAGTACTTC. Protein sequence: CSARVSLGRETQYF.

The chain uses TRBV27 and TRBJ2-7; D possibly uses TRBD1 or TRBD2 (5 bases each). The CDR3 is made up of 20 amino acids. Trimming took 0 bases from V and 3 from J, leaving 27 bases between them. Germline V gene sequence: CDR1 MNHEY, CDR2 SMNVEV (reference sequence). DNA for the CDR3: TGTGCCAGCAGTTTATCGAAGCGGATGAACGCTTCGGGGCCGATCTACGAGCAGTACTTC. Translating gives CASSLSKRMNASGPIYEQYF.

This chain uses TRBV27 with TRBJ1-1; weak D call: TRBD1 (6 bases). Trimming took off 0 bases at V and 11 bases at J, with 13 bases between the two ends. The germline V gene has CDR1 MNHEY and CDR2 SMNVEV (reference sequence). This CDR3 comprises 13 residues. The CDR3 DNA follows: TGTGCCAGCAGTTTATCAAAGGGGGGTCGGGCTTTCTTT. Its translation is CASSLSKGGRAFF.

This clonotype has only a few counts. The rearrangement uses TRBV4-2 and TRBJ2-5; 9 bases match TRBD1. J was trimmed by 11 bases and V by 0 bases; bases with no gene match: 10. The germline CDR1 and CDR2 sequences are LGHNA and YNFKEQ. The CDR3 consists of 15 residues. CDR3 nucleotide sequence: TGTGCCAGCAGCCAAGAAGGACAGGGGTCGGGTGAGCAGTACTTC. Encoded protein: CASSQEGQGSGEQYF.

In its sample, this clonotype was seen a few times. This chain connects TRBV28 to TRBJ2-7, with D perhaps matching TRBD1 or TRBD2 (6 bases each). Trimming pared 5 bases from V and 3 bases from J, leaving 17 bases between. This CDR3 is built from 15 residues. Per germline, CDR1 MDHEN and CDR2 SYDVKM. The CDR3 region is CASSPGGSGYYEQYF. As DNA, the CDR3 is TGTGCCAGCAGTCCCGGGGGCTCAGGCTACTACGAGCAGTACTTC.

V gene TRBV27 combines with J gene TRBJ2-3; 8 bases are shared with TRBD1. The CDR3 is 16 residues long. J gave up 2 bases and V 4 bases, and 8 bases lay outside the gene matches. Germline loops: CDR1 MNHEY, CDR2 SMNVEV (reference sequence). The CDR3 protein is CASSSLGTGYTDTQYF. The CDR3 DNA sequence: TGTGCCAGCAGTTCGTTAGGGACAGGCTACACAGATACGCAGTATTTT.

The CDR3 sequence is CASSLSNRGRKFF. The CDR3 DNA follows: TGTGCCAGCAGTTTAAGCAACAGGGGGCGCAAGTTCTTC. This chain links TRBV28 with TRBJ2-1; 9 nucleotides match TRBD1. The ends lost 2 bases at V and 14 bases at J; junction bases unmatched: 7. CDR1 MDHEN and CDR2 SYDVKM come from the germline V gene. The CDR3 totals 13 residues.

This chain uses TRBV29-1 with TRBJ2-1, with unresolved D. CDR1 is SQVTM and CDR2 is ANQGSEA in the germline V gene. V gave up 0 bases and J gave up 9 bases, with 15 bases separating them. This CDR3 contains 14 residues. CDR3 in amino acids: CSVEERFRRGEQFF. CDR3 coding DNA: TGCAGCGTTGAAGAAAGATTCCGGCGCGGTGAGCAGTTCTTC.

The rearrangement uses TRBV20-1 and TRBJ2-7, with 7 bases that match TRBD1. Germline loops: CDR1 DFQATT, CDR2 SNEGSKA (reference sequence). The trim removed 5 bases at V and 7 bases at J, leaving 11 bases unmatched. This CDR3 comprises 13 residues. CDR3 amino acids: CSAPDRVLGEQYF. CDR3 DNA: TGCAGTGCTCCTGACAGGGTATTAGGGGAGCAGTACTTC.

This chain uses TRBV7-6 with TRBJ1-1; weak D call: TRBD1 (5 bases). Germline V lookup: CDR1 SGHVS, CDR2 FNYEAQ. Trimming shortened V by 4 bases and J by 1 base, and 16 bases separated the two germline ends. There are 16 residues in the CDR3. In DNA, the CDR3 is TGTGCCAGCAGCTCTCAAACAGGTTACGGGAACACTGAAGCTTTCTTT. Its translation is CASSSQTGYGNTEAFF.

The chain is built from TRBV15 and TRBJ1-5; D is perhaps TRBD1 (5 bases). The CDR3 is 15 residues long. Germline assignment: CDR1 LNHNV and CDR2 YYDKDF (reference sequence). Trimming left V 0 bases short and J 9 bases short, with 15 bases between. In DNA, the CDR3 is TGTGCCACCAGCAGAGACGGCAGGGTTGGAGCGCCCCAGCATTTT. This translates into CATSRDGRVGAPQHF.

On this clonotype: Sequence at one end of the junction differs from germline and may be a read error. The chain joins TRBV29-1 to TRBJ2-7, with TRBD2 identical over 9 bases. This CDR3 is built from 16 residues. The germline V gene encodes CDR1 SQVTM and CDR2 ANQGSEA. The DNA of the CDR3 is TGCAGCGCTGACCTGGGGCTAGCGGGGATTTCCTACGAGCAATACTTC. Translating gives CSADLGLAGISYEQYF.

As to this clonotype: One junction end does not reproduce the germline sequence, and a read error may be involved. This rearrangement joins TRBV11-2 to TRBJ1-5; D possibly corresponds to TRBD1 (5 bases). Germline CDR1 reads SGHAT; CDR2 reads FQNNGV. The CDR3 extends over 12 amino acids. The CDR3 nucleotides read TGTGCCAGCAGCAACACAGGTCAGTCCCAGCATTTT. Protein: CASSNTGQSQHF.

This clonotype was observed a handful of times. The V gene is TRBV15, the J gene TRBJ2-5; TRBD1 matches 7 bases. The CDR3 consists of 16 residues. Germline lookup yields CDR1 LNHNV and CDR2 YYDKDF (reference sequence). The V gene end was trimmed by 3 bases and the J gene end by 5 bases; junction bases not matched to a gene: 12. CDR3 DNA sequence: TGTGCCACCAGCAGTGATGGACAGGTTAGGGCTGAGACCCAGTACTTC. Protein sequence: CATSSDGQVRAETQYF.